This TCR beta chain was profiled in a study of beta chain features in type 1 diabetes. One heparinised draw, averaging roughly 0.12 L, was taken per donor. Populations isolated by sorting all had purity greater than 95%. This clone was seen only a few times. Its specificity is not known. This CDR3 has 13 residues. The ends were cut back, 6 bases at V and 4 bases at J, with 12 bases in the middle. Germline CDR1 is MNHEY and CDR2 is SVGAGI. Sequencing targeted expressed TCRB transcripts, as all isolated RNA had been reverse transcribed. Clones were read by immunoSEQ multiplex PCR, and TCRdb kept only the in-frame ones, dropping some. Of 120,000 or so clones detected, 17% appear once; the ten largest clones hold about 2.4%. Whole-study results and caveats: People with Type 1 diabetes carried modestly yet significantly shorter TCRB CDR3s in all four CD4+ subsets. Relative to healthy donors, patients appeared to have naive, central memory and Treg TCRB repertoires that were more similar.

Sequencing was carried out using central memory CD4+ T cells from blood. This chain uses TRBV6-5 with TRBJ1-2; D unresolved. The sequence was obtained from a man younger than 30 with type 1 diabetes. CDR3 amino acids: CASSEAFLYGYTF. The CDR3 nucleotides read TGTGCCAGCAGCGAGGCGTTCCTCTATGGCTACACCTTC.